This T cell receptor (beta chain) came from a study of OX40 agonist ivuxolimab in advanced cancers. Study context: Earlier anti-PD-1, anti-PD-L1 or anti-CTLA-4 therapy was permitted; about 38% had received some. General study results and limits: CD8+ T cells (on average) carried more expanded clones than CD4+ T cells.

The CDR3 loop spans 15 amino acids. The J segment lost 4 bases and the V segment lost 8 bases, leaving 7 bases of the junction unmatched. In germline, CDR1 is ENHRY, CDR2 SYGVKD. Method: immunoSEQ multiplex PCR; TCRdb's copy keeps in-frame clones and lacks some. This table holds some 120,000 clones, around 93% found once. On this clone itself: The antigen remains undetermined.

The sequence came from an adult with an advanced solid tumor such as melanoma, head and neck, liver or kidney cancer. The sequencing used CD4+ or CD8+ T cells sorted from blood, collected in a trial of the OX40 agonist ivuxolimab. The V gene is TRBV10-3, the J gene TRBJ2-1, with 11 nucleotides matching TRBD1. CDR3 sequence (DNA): TGTGCCATCGGGGAGGACAGGGGGCTTTACAATGAGCAGTTCTTC. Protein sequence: CAIGEDRGLYNEQFF.